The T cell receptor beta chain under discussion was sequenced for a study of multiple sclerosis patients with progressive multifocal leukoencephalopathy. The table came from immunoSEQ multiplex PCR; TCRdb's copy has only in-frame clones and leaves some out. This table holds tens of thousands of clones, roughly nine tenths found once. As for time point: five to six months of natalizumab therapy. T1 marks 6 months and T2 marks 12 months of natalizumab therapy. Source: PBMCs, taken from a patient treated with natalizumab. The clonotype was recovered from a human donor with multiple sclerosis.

The CDR3 here is CASSLVRLADNEQFF. CDR3 in DNA: TGTGCCAGCAGCTTAGTGCGACTAGCGGACAATGAGCAGTTCTTC. The chain has TRBV11-2 and TRBJ2-1; TRBD2 aligns across 9 bases. This CDR3 comprises 15 residues. The germline V gene encodes CDR1 SGHAT and CDR2 FQNNGV. Trimming at V came to 1 base and at J to 5 bases, leaving 3 bases not matched to a gene.